This T cell receptor (beta chain) was observed in a study of control samples from healthy donors and cancer patients (dated by TCRdb to 2018 to 2020). The library was made by the immunoSEQ multiplex PCR assay. TCRdb took this table from immuneACCESS and kept in-frame rearrangements with V and J called. Such tables lack part of the clones; where checked against another copy, unresolved V genes explain under half of the gap, and the rest is unexplained. The table for this sample lists tens of thousands of clones; roughly 90% of them were counted only once. Jointly, the top ten make up over 4.5% of the sample. From a lookup of the germline V gene, CDR1 and CDR2 are SGHTA and FQGNSA. The CDR3 has 13 amino acids, counting the end cysteine and phenylalanine. The entry retains the CDR3 DNA only, 39 bases that are in frame from base 1. The junction shows trimming of 2 bases on V and 4 bases on J, plus 5 bases between the germline ends.

The table lists this clone with a count of one. Its antigen remains unidentified. The input lacks base qualities; no much larger clone sits a single base away. Material for sequencing was PBMCs. The chain is encoded by TRBV7-2 joined to TRBJ1-4, with an unclear D gene assignment. This clonotype was obtained from a man in his 60s with colorectal cancer. The CDR3 is CASSLWHNEKLFF. The DNA is TGTGCCAGCAGCTTATGGCATAATGAAAAACTGTTTTTT.